One TCR beta chain is described in this entry. Its cognate antigen is unknown. Donors consisted of healthy bone marrow donors. This sample was included in a study of cytomegalovirus exposure and HLA in healthy donors. Study-level background: Researchers previously reported finding about 110 million unique TCR beta sequences from about 170 million T cells. Notes on the study in general: The study labeled approximately 150 TCR beta chains cytomegalovirus-associated. TCR beta V- and J-gene trimming, according to a later analysis, was linked to a missense DCLRE1C variant.

60 Vbeta and 13 Jbeta primers were used in PCR. Profiled with immunoSEQ multiplex PCR; TCRdb holds only in-frame clones, not every one. The sample yields around 140,000 clones, about two thirds seen once. V gave up 4 bases and J gave up 5 bases; unmatched junction bases: 6. There are 14 residues in the CDR3. The germline V gene has CDR1 SGHNT and CDR2 YYREEE (reference sequence). The sample consisted of PBMCs. This chain connects TRBV5-4 to TRBJ2-7; TRBD1 agrees at 10 bases. The receptor was derived from a man aged 45-65 years in good health and CMV-seropositive. CDR3 amino acids: CASSIDRGLNEQYF. The CDR3 DNA follows: TGTGCCAGCAGCATCGACAGGGGGCTAAACGAGCAGTACTTC.